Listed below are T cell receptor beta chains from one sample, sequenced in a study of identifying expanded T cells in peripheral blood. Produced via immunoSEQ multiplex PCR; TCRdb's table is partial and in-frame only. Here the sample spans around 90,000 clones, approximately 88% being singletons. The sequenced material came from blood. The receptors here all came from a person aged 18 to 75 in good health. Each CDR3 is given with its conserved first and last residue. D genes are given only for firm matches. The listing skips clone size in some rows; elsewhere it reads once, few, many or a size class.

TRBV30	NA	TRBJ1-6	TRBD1	TGTGCCTGGAGTGTATCGGGACAGGGGGCAATTTCACCCCTCCACTTT	CAWSVSGQGAISPLHF
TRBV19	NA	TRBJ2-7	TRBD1	TGTGCCAGTAGTATGGGACAGGGTCCCACTAGAGGGGAGCAGTACTTC	CASSMGQGPTRGEQYF
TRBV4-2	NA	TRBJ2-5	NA	TGTGCCAGCAGCCAAGAGAGAGGAGGGGGCAGGGAGACCCAGTACTTC	CASSQERGGGRETQYF
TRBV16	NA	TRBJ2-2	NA	TGTGCCAGCAGCCACTCTAGCGAGAACACCGGGGAGCTGTTTTTT	CASSHSSENTGELFF
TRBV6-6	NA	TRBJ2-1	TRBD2	TGTGCCAGCAGTCAAGGACTAGCGGGTAACAATGAGCAGTTCTTC	CASSQGLAGNNEQFF
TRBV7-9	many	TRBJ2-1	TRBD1	TGTGCCAGCCACGAACAGGGGAGCTCCTACAATGAGCAGTTCTTC	CASHEQGSSYNEQFF
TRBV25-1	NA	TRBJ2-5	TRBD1	TGTGCCAGTCTTGGCCGGGACAGGGGGCCGGAGACCCAGTACTTC	CASLGRDRGPETQYF
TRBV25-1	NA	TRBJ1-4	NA	TGTGCCAGCAGTGAGCCGACGGGGAGTAATGAAAAACTGTTTTTT	CASSEPTGSNEKLFF
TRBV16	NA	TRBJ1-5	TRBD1	TGTGCCAGCAGTTCGGAGGGACAGAGAAATCAGCCCCAGCATTTT	CASSSEGQRNQPQHF
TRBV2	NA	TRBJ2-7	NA	TGTGCCTGGGGGGCTAGCGGCTACGAGCAGTACTTC	CAWGASGYEQYF
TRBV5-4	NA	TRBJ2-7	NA	TGTGCCAGCAGGAGAGGGGTTCTCTCCTACGAGCAGTACTTC	CASRRGVLSYEQYF
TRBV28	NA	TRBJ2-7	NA	TGTGCCAGCAGTGTCACCTTATACGAGCAGTACTTC	CASSVTLYEQYF
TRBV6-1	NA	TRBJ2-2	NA	TGTGCCAGCACGACAGGCGACAACACCGGGGAGCTGTTTTTT	CASTTGDNTGELFF
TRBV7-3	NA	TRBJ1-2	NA	TGTGCCAGCAGCTTAACGGGGGGGGCCCCCGGAGGCTACACCTTC	CASSLTGGAPGGYTF
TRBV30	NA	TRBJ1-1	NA	TGTGCCTGGAGTCGGGAGGTAGGCACTGAAGCTTTCTTT	CAWSREVGTEAFF